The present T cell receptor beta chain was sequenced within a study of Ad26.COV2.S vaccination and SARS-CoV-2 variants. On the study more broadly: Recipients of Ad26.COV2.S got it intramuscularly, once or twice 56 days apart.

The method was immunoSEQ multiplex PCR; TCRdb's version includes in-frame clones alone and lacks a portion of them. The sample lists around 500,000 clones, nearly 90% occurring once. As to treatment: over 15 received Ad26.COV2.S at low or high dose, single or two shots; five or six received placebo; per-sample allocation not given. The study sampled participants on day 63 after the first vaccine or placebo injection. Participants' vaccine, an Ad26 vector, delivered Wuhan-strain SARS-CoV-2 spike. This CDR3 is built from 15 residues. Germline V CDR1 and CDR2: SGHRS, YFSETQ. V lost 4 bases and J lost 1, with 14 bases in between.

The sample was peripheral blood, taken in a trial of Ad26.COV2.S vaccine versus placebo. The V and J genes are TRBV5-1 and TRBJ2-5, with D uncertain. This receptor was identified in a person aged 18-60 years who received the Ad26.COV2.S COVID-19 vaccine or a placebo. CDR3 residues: CASSRVETGQETQYF. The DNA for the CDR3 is TGCGCCAGCAGCCGGGTAGAAACCGGCCAAGAGACCCAGTACTTC.